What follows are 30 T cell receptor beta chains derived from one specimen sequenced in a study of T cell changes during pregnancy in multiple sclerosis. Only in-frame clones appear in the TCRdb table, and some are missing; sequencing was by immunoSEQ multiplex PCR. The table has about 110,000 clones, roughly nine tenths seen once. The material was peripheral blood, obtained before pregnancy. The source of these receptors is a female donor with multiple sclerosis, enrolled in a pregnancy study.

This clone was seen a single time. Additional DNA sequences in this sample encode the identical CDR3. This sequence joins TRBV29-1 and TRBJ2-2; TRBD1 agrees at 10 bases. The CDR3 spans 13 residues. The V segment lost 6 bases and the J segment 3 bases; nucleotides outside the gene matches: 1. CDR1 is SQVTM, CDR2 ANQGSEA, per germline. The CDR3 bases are TGCAGCGTGGACAGGGGGTACACCGGGGAGCTGTTTTTT. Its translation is CSVDRGYTGELFF.

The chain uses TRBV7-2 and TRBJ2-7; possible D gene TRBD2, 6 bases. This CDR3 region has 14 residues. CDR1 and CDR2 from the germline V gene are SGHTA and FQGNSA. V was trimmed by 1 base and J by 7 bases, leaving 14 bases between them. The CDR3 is CASSLGAGLQEQYF. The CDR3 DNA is TGTGCCAGCAGCTTAGGGGCGGGGCTACAAGAGCAGTACTTC.

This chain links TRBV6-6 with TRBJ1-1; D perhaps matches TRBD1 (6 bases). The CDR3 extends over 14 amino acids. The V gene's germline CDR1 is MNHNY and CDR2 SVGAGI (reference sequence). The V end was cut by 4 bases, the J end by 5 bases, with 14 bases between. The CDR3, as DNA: TGTGCCAGCAGTTCCAGGGGTTGGGCGACTGAAGCTTTCTTT. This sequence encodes CASSSRGWATEAFF.

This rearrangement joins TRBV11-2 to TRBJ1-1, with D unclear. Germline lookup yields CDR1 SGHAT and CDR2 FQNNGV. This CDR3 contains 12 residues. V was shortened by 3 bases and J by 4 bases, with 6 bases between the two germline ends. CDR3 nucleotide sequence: TGTGCCAGCAGCTTGTCGGTCACTGAAGCTTTCTTT. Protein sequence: CASSLSVTEAFF.

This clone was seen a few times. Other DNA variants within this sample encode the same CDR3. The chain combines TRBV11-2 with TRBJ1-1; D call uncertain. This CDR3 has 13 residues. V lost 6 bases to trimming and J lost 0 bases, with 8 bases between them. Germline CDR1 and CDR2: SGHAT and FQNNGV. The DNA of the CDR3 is TGTGCCAGCAGTCCGGGAGTGAACACTGAAGCTTTCTTT. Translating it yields CASSPGVNTEAFF. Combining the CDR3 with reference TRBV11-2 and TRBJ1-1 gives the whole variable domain EAGVAQSPRYKIIEKRQSVAFWCNPISGHATLYWYQQILGQGPKLLIQFQNNGVVDDSQLPKDRFSAERLKGVDSTLKIQPAKLEDSAVYLCASSPGVNTEAFFGQGTRLTVV.

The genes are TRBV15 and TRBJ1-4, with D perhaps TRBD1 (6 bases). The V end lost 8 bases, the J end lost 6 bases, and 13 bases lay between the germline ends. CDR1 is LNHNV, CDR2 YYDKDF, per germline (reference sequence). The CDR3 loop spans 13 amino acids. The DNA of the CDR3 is TGTGCCACCTCCGACAGGAAGGATGAAAAACTGTTTTTT. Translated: CATSDRKDEKLFF.

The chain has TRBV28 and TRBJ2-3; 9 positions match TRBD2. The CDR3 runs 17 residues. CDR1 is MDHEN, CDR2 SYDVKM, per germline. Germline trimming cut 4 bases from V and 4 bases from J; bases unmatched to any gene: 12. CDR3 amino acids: CASSYFKGLAGADTQYF. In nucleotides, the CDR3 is TGTGCCAGCAGTTATTTTAAGGGGTTAGCGGGAGCAGATACGCAGTATTTT.

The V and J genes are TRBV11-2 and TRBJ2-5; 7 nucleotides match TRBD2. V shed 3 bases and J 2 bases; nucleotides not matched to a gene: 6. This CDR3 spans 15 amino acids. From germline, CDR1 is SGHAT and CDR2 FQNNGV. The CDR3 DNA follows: TGTGCCAGCAGCTTTGGTCTAGCGGCACAAGAGACCCAGTACTTC. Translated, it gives CASSFGLAAQETQYF.

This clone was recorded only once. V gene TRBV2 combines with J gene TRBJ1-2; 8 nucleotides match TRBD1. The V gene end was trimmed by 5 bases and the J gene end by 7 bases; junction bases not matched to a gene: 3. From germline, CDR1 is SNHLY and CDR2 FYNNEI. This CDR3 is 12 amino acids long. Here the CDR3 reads CASSPDRAGYTF. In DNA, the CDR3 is TGTGCCAGCAGTCCGGACAGGGCTGGCTACACCTTC.

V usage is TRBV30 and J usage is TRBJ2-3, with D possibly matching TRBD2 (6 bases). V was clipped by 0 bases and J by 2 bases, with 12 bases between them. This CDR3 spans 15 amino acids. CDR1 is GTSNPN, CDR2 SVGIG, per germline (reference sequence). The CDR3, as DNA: TGTGCCTGGAGTGTGATAGCGGCAAACACAGATACGCAGTATTTT. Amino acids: CAWSVIAANTDTQYF. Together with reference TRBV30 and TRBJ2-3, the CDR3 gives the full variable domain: SQTIHQWPATLVQPVGSPLSLECTVEGTSNPNLYWYRQAAGRGLQLLFYSVGIGQISSEVPQNLSASRPQDRQFILSSKKLLLSDSGFYLCAWSVIAANTDTQYFGPGTRLTVL.

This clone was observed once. CDR3 DNA sequence: TGCAGCGTTGAAGATCCGGGGACCTACGAGCAGTACTTC. It translates to CSVEDPGTYEQYF. The chain combines TRBV29-1 with TRBJ2-7; D might be TRBD2 (5 bases). The CDR3 runs 13 residues. Deletions cut 0 bases from V and 2 bases from J, with 8 bases between. Germline lookup yields CDR1 SQVTM and CDR2 ANQGSEA.

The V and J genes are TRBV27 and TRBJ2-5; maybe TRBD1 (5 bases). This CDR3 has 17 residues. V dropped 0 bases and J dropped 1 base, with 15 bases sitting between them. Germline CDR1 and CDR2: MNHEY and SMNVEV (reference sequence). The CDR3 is CASSLSSAGLGQETQYF. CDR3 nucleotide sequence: TGTGCCAGCAGTTTATCGTCGGCAGGGTTAGGCCAAGAGACCCAGTACTTC.

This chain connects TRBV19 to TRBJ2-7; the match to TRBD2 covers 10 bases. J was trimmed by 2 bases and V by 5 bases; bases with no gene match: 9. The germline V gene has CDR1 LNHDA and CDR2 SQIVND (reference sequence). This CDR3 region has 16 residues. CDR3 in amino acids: CASSPWTSGPTYEQYF. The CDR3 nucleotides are TGTGCCAGTAGTCCTTGGACTAGCGGACCGACCTACGAGCAGTACTTC.

DNA of the CDR3: TGTGCCAGCAGTGATCGACAGGGGGAGGACACTGAAGCTTTCTTT. It specifies CASSDRQGEDTEAFF. The chain uses TRBV5-5 and TRBJ1-1; 9 bases fit TRBD1. This CDR3 spans 15 amino acids. Germline-derived CDR1 and CDR2 are SGHKS and YYEKEE (reference sequence). Trimming at V came to 5 bases and at J to 3 bases, leaving 8 bases not matched to a gene.

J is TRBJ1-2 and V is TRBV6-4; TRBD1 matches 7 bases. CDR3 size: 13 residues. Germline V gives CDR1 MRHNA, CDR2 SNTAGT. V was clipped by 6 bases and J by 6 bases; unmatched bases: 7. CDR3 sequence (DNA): TGTGCCAGCAGCCCTACAGGGGTCGATGGCTACACCTTC. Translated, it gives CASSPTGVDGYTF.

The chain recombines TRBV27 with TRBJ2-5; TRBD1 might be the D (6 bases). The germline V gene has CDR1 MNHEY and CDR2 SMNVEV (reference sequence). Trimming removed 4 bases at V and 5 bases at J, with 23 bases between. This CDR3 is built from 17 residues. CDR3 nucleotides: TGTGCCAGCAGTTCCCGCCGGATACAGGGTTTTGTCGAGACCCAGTACTTC. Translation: CASSSRRIQGFVETQYF.

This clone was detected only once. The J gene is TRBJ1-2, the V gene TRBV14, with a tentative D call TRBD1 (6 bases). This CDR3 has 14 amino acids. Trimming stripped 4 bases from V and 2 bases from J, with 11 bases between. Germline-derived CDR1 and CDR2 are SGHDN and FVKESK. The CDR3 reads CASSPRGHNYGYTF. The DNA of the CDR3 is TGTGCCAGCAGCCCGCGGGGGCACAACTATGGCTACACCTTC.

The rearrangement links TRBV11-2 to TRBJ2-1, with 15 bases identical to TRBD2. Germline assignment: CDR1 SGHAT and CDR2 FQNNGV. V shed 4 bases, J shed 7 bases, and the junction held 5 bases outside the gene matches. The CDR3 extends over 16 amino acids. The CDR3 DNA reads TGTGCCAGCAGCTCCGGGACTAGCGGGAGGCCAAATGAGCAGTTCTTC. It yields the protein CASSSGTSGRPNEQFF.

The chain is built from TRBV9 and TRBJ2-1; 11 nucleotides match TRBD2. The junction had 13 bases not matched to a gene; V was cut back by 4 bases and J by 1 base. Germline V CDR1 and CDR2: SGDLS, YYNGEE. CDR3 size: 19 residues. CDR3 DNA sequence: TGTGCCAGCAGCCCGGGAGGGACTAGCGGAACCTATTCCTACAATGAGCAGTTCTTC. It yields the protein CASSPGGTSGTYSYNEQFF.

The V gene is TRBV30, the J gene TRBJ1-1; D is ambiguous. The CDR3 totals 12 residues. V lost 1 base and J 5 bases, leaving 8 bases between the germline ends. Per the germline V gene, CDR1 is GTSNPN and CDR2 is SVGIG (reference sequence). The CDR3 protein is CAWSALRTEAFF. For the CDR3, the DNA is TGTGCCTGGAGTGCCCTTCGGACTGAAGCTTTCTTT.

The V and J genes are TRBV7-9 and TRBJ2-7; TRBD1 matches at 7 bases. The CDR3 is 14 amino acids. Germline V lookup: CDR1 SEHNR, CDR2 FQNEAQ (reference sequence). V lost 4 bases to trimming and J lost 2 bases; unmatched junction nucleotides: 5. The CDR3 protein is CASSSRDRTYEQYF. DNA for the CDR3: TGTGCCAGCAGCTCCCGGGACAGAACCTACGAGCAGTACTTC.

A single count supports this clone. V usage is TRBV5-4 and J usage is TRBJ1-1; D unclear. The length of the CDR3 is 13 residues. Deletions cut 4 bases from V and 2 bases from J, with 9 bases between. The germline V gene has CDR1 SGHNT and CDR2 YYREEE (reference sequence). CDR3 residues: CASSQQINTEAFF. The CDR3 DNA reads TGTGCCAGCAGCCAACAGATCAACACTGAAGCTTTCTTT.

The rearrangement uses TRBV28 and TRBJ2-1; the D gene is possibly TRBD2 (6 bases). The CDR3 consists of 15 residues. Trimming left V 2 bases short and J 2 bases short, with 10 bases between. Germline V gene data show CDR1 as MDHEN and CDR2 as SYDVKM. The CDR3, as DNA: TGTGCCAGCAGTTTAGGTAGCGGCCCCTACAATGAGCAGTTCTTC. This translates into CASSLGSGPYNEQFF. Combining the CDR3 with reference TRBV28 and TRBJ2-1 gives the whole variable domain DVKVTQSSRYLVKRTGEKVFLECVQDMDHENMFWYRQDPGLGLRLIYFSYDVKMKEKGDIPEGYSVSREKKERFSLILESASTNQTSMYLCASSLGSGPYNEQFFGPGTRLTVL.

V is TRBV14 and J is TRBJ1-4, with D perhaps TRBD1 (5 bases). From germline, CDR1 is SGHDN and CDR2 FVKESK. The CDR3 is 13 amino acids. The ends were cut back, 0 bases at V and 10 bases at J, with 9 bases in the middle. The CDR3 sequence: CASSQDRGGKLFF. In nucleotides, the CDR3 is TGTGCCAGCAGCCAAGATCGGGGGGGAAAACTGTTTTTT.

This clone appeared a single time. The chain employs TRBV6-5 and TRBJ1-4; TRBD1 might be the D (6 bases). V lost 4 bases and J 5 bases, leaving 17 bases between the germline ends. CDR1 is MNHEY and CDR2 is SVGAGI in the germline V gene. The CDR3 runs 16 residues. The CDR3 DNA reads TGTGCCAGCAGTTCCTCGCCTGGACAGTTGAATGAAAAACTGTTTTTT. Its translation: CASSSSPGQLNEKLFF.

CDR3 protein: CASSPHRLAGGDTQYF. The CDR3 nucleotides read TGTGCCAGCTCACCACATCGACTAGCGGGAGGAGATACGCAGTATTTT. The rearrangement links TRBV18 to TRBJ2-3; the match to TRBD2 covers 13 bases. J was trimmed by 5 bases and V by 1 base; bases with no gene match: 3. From germline, CDR1 is KGHSH and CDR2 LQKENI. The CDR3 extends over 16 amino acids.

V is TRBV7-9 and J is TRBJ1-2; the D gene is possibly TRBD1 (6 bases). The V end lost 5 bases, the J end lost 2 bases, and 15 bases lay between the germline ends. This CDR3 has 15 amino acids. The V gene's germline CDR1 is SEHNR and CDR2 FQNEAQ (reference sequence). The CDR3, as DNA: TGTGCCAGCAGCGAAGTATACAGGGAAAACTATGGCTACACCTTC. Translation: CASSEVYRENYGYTF.

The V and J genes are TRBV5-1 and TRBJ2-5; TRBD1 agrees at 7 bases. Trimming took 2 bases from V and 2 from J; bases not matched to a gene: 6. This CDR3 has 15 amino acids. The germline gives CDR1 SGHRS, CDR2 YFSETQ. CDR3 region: CASSFGQADQETQYF. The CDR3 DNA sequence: TGCGCCAGCAGCTTCGGACAGGCGGATCAAGAGACCCAGTACTTC.

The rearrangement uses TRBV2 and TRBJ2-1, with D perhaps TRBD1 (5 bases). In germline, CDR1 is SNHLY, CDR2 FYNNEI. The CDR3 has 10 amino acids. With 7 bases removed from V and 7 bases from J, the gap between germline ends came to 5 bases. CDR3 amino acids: CASKGNEQFF. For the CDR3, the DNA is TGTGCCAGCAAGGGGAATGAGCAGTTCTTC.

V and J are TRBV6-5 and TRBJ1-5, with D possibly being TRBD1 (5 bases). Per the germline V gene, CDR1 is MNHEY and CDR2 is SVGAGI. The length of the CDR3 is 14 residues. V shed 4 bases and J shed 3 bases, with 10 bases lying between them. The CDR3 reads CASSSTDNNQPQHF. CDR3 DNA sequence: TGTGCCAGCAGTTCGACAGACAACAATCAGCCCCAGCATTTT.